This TCR beta chain was recorded in a study of T cells in women clearing cervical HPV infection. Overall study context: Women with histologically confirmed HPV16-related CIN3 or worse, 2 with invasive cancer, served as cases. Case blood drawn at lesion detection; control blood after infection cleared. Broader study findings: Richness plus V gene abundances separated cases from controls with AUC 0.7 to 0.9.

Each participant carried one incident cervical HPV16 infection only. The table came from immunoSEQ multiplex PCR; TCRdb's copy has only in-frame clones and leaves some out. The sample table sets out 30,000 to 45,000 clones. The CDR3 sequence is 16 residues long. V was pared by 4 bases and J by 2 bases, with 16 bases between. The germline CDR1 and CDR2 sequences are MNHNS and SASEGT. On this clone itself: The antigen is undetermined. The read halts 3 residues ahead of the CDR3 end, with the missing end drawn from the germline J gene.

Sequenced: blood buffy coat. The TCR was taken from a woman aged 18 to 75 with a cervical HPV16 infection that either progressed to CIN3+ or cleared (not recorded which). The chain couples TRBV6-1 to TRBJ2-3; possible D gene TRBD2, 6 bases. The sequenced part of the CDR3 DNA is TGTGCCAGCAGTGCCAGACAAGGGACTTACACAGATACG. Amino acid sequence: CASSARQGTYTDT. The whole CDR3 sequence is CASSARQGTYTDTQYF.